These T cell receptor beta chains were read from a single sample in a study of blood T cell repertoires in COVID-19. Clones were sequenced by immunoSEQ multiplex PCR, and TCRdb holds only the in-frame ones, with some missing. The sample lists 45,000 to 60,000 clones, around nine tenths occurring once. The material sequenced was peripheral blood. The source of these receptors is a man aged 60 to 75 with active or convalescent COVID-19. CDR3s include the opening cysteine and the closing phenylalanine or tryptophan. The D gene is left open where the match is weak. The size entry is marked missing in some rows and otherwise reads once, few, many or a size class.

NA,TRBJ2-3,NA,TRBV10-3,CAISEFGAGSQYF,TGTGCCATCAGTGAATTCGGCGCAGGGTCGCAGTATTTT
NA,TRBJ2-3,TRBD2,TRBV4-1,CASSQRTSGGVYTDTQYF,TGCGCCAGCAGCCAGAGGACTAGCGGGGGGGTCTACACAGATACGCAGTATTTT
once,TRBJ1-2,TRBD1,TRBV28,CASSSTGGEPYGYTF,TGTGCCAGCAGTTCGACAGGGGGCGAACCCTATGGCTACACCTTC
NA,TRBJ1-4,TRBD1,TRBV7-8,CASSPGGTGASEKLFF,TGTGCCAGCAGCCCCGGAGGGACAGGGGCGTCTGAAAAACTGTTTTTT
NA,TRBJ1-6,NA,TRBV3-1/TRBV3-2,CASSKGLSYNSPLHF,TGTGCCAGCAGCAAGGGACTCTCCTATAATTCACCCCTCCACTTT
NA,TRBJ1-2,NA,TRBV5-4,CASSFGWVNYGYTF,TGTGCCAGCAGCTTCGGGTGGGTTAACTATGGCTACACCTTC
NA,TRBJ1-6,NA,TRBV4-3,CASSQDPRGSYNSPLHF,TGCGCCAGCAGCCAAGATCCCCGGGGCTCCTATAATTCACCCCTCCACTTT
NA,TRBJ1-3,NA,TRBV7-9,CASSYLEGGDSGNTIYF,TGTGCCAGCAGCTACCTAGAGGGAGGCGACTCTGGAAACACCATATATTTT
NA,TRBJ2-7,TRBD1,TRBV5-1,CASSSAGQGGEQYF,TGCGCCAGCAGCTCAGCTGGACAGGGCGGGGAGCAGTACTTC
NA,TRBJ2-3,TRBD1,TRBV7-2,CASRPIRGDTQYF,TGTGCCAGCAGACCTATCAGGGGGGATACGCAGTATTTT
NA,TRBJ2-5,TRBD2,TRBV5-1,CASSLVPSGGAGETQYF,TGCGCCAGCAGCTTGGTCCCTAGCGGGGGGGCCGGGGAGACCCAGTACTTC
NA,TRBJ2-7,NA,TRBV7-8,CASSLLVVPIEQYF,TGTGCCAGCAGCTTACTGGTAGTTCCCATTGAGCAGTACTTC
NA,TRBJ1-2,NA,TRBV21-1,CASSTRGGCRTGILYGYTF,TGTGCCAGCAGCACCCGAGGCGGGTGTAGGACAGGGATCCTCTATGGCTACACCTTC
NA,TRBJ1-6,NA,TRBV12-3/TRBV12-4,CASSLLRQSSLIF,TGTGCCAGCAGTTTGCTCCGACAGTCAAGCCTTATCTTT
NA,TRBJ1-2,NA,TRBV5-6,CASSTSGNGYTF,TGTGCCAGCAGCACCTCAGGGAATGGCTACACCTTC
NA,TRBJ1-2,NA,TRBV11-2,CASSSFPGGYTF,TGTGCCAGCAGCTCATTCCCAGGGGGCTACACCTTC
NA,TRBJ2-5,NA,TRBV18,CASSPGPVQETQYF,TGTGCCAGCTCACCGGGGCCAGTCCAAGAGACCCAGTACTTC
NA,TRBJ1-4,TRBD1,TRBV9,CASSPWTGVGEKLFF,TGTGCCAGCAGCCCCTGGACAGGGGTAGGGGAAAAACTGTTTTTT
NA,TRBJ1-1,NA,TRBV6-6,CASSGPTAEAFF,TGTGCCAGCAGTGGGCCGACAGCTGAAGCTTTCTTT
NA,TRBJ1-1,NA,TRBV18,CASSLDSEAFF,TGTGCCAGCTCACTTGACAGTGAAGCTTTCTTT
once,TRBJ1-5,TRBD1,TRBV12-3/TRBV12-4,CASSFTGDQPQHF,TGTGCCAGCAGTTTCACAGGGGATCAGCCCCAGCATTTT
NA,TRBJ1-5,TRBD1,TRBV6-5,CASSKTGNSNQPQHF,TGTGCCAGCAGTAAGACAGGGAATAGCAATCAGCCCCAGCATTTT
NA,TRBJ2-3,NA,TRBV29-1,CSGTSTDTQYF,TGCAGCGGGACTAGCACAGATACGCAGTATTTT
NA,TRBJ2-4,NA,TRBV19,CASRTGGDLKYF,TGTGCCAGTAGGACAGGAGGAGATCTTAAGTACTTC
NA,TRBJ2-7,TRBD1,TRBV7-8,CASSLRQGVDEQYF,TGTGCCAGCAGCTTACGACAGGGTGTGGACGAGCAGTACTTC
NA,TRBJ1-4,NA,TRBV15,CATSTGISEKLFF,TGTGCCACCAGCACCGGGATTAGTGAAAAACTGTTTTTT
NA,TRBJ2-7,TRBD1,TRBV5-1,CASSLHGTVGYEQYF,TGCGCCAGCAGCTTACATGGGACAGTAGGCTACGAGCAGTACTTC
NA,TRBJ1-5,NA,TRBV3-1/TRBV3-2,CASSQNPRVPQHF,TGTGCCAGCAGCCAGAACCCGCGAGTCCCCCAGCATTTT
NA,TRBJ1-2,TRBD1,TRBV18,CASSPEGQGWVGYTF,TGTGCCAGCTCACCAGAGGGACAGGGATGGGTCGGCTACACCTTC
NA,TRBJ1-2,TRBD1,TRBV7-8,CASSHLGQGLYGYTF,TGTGCCAGCAGCCACCTGGGACAGGGACTATACGGCTACACCTTC
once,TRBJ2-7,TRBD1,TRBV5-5,CASSLSGTGIHEQYF,TGTGCCAGCAGCTTATCCGGGACAGGGATCCACGAGCAGTACTTC
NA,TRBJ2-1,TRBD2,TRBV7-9,CASRRDSGGSSYNEQFF,TGTGCCAGCAGACGCGACAGCGGGGGGAGCTCCTACAATGAGCAGTTCTTC
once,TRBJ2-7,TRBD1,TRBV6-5,CASKWTGGYEQYF,TGTGCCAGCAAGTGGACAGGGGGATACGAGCAGTACTTC
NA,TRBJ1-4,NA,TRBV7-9,CASQWTGGRVGEKLFF,TGTGCCAGCCAGTGGACCGGCGGCAGGGTGGGCGAAAAACTGTTTTTT
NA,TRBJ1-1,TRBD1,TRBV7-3,CASSMTGGSTEAFF,TGTGCCAGCAGCATGACAGGGGGCTCCACTGAAGCTTTCTTT
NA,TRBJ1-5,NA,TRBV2,CASSEEGYQPQHF,TGTGCCAGCAGTGAGGAGGGATATCAGCCCCAGCATTTT
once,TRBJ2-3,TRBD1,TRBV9,CASSQTGGREADTQYF,TGTGCCAGCAGTCAGACAGGGGGGAGAGAGGCAGATACGCAGTATTTT
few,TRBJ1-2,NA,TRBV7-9,CASSLLGRADYGYTF,TGTGCCAGCAGCTTATTGGGCAGGGCGGACTATGGCTACACCTTC
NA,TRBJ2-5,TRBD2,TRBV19,CASSTPQASGGQETQYF,TGTGCCAGTAGTACCCCTCAGGCTAGCGGGGGGCAAGAGACCCAGTACTTC
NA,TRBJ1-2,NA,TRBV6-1,CASSDWQENYGYTF,TGTGCCAGCAGTGATTGGCAGGAAAACTATGGCTACACCTTC
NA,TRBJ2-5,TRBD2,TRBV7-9,CASSPAPVGGETQYF,TGTGCCAGCAGCCCGGCCCCGGTGGGGGGGGAGACCCAGTACTTC
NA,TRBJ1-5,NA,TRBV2,CANSETYSNQPQHF,TGTGCCAACAGTGAAACATATAGCAATCAGCCCCAGCATTTT
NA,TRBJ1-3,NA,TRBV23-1,CASSQTDSYTSGNTIYF,TGCGCCAGCAGTCAAACGGACAGCTACACCTCTGGAAACACCATATATTTT
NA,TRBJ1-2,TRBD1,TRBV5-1,CASSLGGTGANYGYTF,TGCGCCAGCAGCTTGGGAGGGACAGGCGCTAACTATGGCTACACCTTC
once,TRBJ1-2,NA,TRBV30,CAWSVPFFEGYTF,TGTGCCTGGAGTGTCCCCTTCTTTGAGGGCTACACCTTC
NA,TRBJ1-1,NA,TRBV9,CASSVAVTGPMNTEAFF,TGTGCCAGCAGCGTAGCGGTTACAGGGCCGATGAACACTGAAGCTTTCTTT